The present entry profiles one T cell receptor (beta chain) with its context. Its specificity is not known. This sample is part of a study of T cell responses to AZD1222 COVID-19 vaccine. Study results and caveats: White British donors predominated, females outnumbered males, and clonal diversity was possibly underestimated. Seropositive status at baseline applied to only a handful of AZD1222 recipients.

The CDR3 length is 13 residues. Per the germline V gene, CDR1 is SQVTM and CDR2 is ANQGSEA. V shed 1 base and J shed 7 bases, with 11 bases lying between them. Data came from immunoSEQ multiplex PCR; TCRdb stores just in-frame clones and leaves some out. Altogether about 170,000 clones are present, 87% being singletons, with the ten largest covering around 1.1%. The receptor comes from an adult who received the AZD1222 COVID-19 vaccine. The rearrangement joins TRBV29-1 to TRBJ1-5, with D tentatively TRBD1 (5 bases). The starting material was peripheral blood, obtained 28 days after the second AZD1222 dose. The CDR3 DNA reads as TGCAGCGTTGAAGGGGGCTCGGGGCAGCCCCAGCATTTT. Amino acid sequence: CSVEGGSGQPQHF. The full variable domain, rest sourced from reference TRBV29-1 and TRBJ1-5, is SAVISQKPSRDICQRGTSLTIQCQVDSQVTMMFWYRQQPGQSLTLIATANQGSEATYESGFVIDKFPISRPNLTFSTLTVSNMSPEDSSIYLCSVEGGSGQPQHFGDGTRLSIL.